This TCR beta chain was documented in a study of blood T cell repertoires in COVID-19. Study-level information: Material from acute and convalescent COVID-19 was sourced from the United States, Italy and Spain. Sample material is recorded as cDNA or gDNA derived from T cells, B-cell-depleted T cells, or PBMCs.

V was trimmed by 6 bases and J by 3 bases, leaving 12 bases between them. The CDR3 totals 14 residues. Germline assignment: CDR1 MNHEY and CDR2 SVGAGI. In the original processing: It was from reference gene primer amplification that nucleated cell counts were estimated. Profiling relied on immunoSEQ multiplex PCR, and the TCRdb table lists in-frame clones only, not all of them. V, J and clone size derive from that table, while D and trimming were established from the DNA sequence. The data show fewer than 90,000 clones, 80% seen once. This chain links TRBV6-5 with TRBJ1-5; D is perhaps TRBD1 (6 bases). Source material: peripheral blood. The sequence came from an elderly woman with acute or convalescent COVID-19. CDR3 loop: CASSLGAVNQPQHF. CDR3 bases: TGTGCCAGCAGCCTGGGGGCGGTCAATCAGCCCCAGCATTTT.